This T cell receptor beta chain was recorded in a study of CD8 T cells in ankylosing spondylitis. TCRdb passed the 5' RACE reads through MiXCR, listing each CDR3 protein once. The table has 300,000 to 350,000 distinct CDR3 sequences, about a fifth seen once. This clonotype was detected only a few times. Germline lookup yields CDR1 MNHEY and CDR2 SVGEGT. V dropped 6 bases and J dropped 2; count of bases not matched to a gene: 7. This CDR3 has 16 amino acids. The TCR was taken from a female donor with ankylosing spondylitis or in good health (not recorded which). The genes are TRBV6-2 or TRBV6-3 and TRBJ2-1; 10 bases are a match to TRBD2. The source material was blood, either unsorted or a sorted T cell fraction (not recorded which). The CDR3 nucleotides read TGTGCCAGCAGGCAGACTAGCGGGTTTACCTACAATGAGCAGTTCTTC. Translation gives CASRQTSGFTYNEQFF.